Shown below are 17 T cell receptor beta chains from a single sample sequenced in a study of blood T cell repertoires in COVID-19. Clones were sequenced by immunoSEQ multiplex PCR, and TCRdb holds only the in-frame ones, with some missing. The sample has around 150,000 clones; roughly 72% are singletons. What was sequenced was peripheral blood. The receptors stem from a woman older than 75 with acute or convalescent COVID-19.

This chain connects TRBV5-1 to TRBJ1-1; D gene ambiguous. There are 11 residues in the CDR3. Per the germline V gene, CDR1 is SGHRS and CDR2 is YFSETQ. V lost 4 bases to trimming and J lost 4 bases, with 5 bases between them. CDR3 sequence: CASSIGTEAFF. The CDR3 DNA reads as TGCGCCAGCAGCATCGGCACTGAAGCTTTCTTT.

The chain is built from TRBV2 and TRBJ1-1; TRBD1 might be the D (5 bases). V lost 4 bases to trimming and J lost 7 bases, with 10 bases between them. The CDR3 contains 12 residues. CDR1 is SNHLY and CDR2 is FYNNEI in the germline V gene. CDR3 in amino acids: CASSGRQIEAFF. The CDR3 DNA follows: TGTGCCAGCAGTGGGCGACAGATTGAAGCTTTCTTT.

This clone has more than one count but fewer than ten. The chain joins TRBV4-2 to TRBJ2-1, with 10 bases fitting TRBD2. The germline CDR1 and CDR2 sequences are LGHNA and YNFKEQ. The CDR3 loop spans 17 amino acids. V lost 4 bases, J lost 2 bases, and 8 bases stayed unmatched. The CDR3 DNA sequence: TGTGCCAGCAGCCTAAACAGCGGGAGGGACCCCTACAATGAGCAGTTCTTC. Amino acids: CASSLNSGRDPYNEQFF.

The genes are TRBV4-2 and TRBJ2-7, with D hard to call. The CDR3 runs to 15 residues. The germline V gene encodes CDR1 LGHNA and CDR2 YNFKEQ. Trimming cost V 0 bases and J 2 bases, with 11 bases left between them. The CDR3 sequence: CASSQDPAPTYEQYF. Here the CDR3 DNA reads TGTGCCAGCAGCCAAGATCCAGCGCCGACCTACGAGCAGTACTTC.

This clone was detected a few times. This chain links TRBV6-5 with TRBJ1-4; 7 nucleotides match TRBD1. The CDR3 loop spans 16 amino acids. The germline V gene encodes CDR1 MNHEY and CDR2 SVGAGI. V lost 3 bases and J lost 7; bases outside the gene matches: 11. CDR3 region: CASSYRGGAEFEKLFF. CDR3 DNA: TGTGCCAGCAGTTATAGAGGGGGCGCGGAATTTGAAAAACTGTTTTTT.

The J gene is TRBJ2-1, the V gene TRBV6-5, with D maybe TRBD2 (5 bases). Germline-derived CDR1 and CDR2 are MNHEY and SVGAGI. The V and J ends lost 8 bases and 8 bases respectively, with 13 bases between them. CDR3 length: 12 residues. CDR3: CASGRQIYEQFF. CDR3 sequence (DNA): TGTGCCAGCGGGAGACAAATTTATGAGCAGTTCTTC.

The chain links TRBV2 to TRBJ2-2; perhaps TRBD1 as D (6 bases). The CDR3 extends over 15 amino acids. V lost 4 bases and J 8 bases, leaving 17 bases between the germline ends. The germline gives CDR1 SNHLY, CDR2 FYNNEI. The CDR3 coding sequence is TGTGCCAGCAGTGCACGAACAACAGGGTTGGGGGAGCTGTTTTTT. Protein sequence: CASSARTTGLGELFF.

There are a few counts of this clone. The chain links TRBV7-9 to TRBJ2-2; 7 nucleotides line up with TRBD1. The germline V gene encodes CDR1 SEHNR and CDR2 FQNEAQ (reference sequence). The CDR3 is 12 residues long. With 5 bases clipped from V and 7 bases from J, the junction kept 1 base outside the gene matches. The CDR3 DNA reads TGTGCCAGCAGCCCAGGGGGCGGGGAGCTGTTTTTT. Translated: CASSPGGGELFF.

The V gene is TRBV11-2, the J gene TRBJ2-2, with unresolved D. The CDR3 is made up of 16 amino acids. Per germline, CDR1 SGHAT and CDR2 FQNNGV. Trimming left V 5 bases short and J 6 bases short, with 19 bases between. The CDR3 nucleotides are TGTGCCAGCAGCCCATTGGGCGTGTTCCTTTCCGGGGAGCTGTTTTTT. This translates into CASSPLGVFLSGELFF.

This chain links TRBV9 with TRBJ2-7, with TRBD2 as a possible D gene (6 bases). The V gene's germline CDR1 is SGDLS and CDR2 YYNGEE. There are 15 residues in the CDR3. Deletions cut 0 bases from V and 6 bases from J, with 16 bases between. The CDR3 loop reads CASSVVETRGVEQYF. The CDR3 DNA reads as TGTGCCAGCAGCGTAGTTGAGACTAGGGGCGTCGAGCAGTACTTC.

The chain is built from TRBV7-3 and TRBJ2-3, with a possible D match to TRBD2 (5 bases). The CDR3 contains 13 residues. Trimming left V 8 bases short and J 0 bases short, with 9 bases between. In germline, CDR1 is SGHTA, CDR2 FQGTGA. The CDR3 region is CASRAGSTDTQYF. CDR3 DNA sequence: TGTGCCAGCCGGGCGGGTAGCACAGATACGCAGTATTTT. Complete variable domain (other parts from reference TRBV7-3 and TRBJ2-3): GAGVSQTPSNKVTEKGKYVELRCDPISGHTALYWYRQSLGQGPEFLIYFQGTGAADDSGLPNDRFFAVRPEGSVSTLKIQRTERGDSAVYLCASRAGSTDTQYFGPGTRLTVL.

This chain links TRBV5-4 with TRBJ1-2, with a tentative D call TRBD1 (5 bases). Trimming shortened V by 4 bases and J by 4 bases, and 17 bases separated the two germline ends. The CDR3 spans 15 residues. CDR1 SGHNT and CDR2 YYREEE come from the germline V gene (reference sequence). CDR3 DNA: TGTGCCAGCAGCGGGGGGGATGGGGAAATCTATGGCTACACCTTC. It codes for CASSGGDGEIYGYTF. Full variable domain (missing parts from reference TRBV5-4 and TRBJ1-2): ETGVTQSPTHLIKTRGQQVTLRCSSQSGHNTVSWYQQALGQGPQFIFQYYREEENGRGNFPPRFSGLQFPNYSSELNVNALELDDSALYLCASSGGDGEIYGYTFGSGTRLTVV.

The chain is built from TRBV5-4 and TRBJ2-2; 14 bases agree with TRBD2. In germline, CDR1 is SGHNT, CDR2 YYREEE (reference sequence). V gave up 4 bases and J gave up 3 bases; unmatched junction bases: 5. The CDR3 has 17 residues. CDR3 protein: CASSPGTSGRDTGELFF. The CDR3 DNA sequence: TGTGCCAGCAGCCCGGGGACTAGCGGGAGAGACACCGGGGAGCTGTTTTTT.

The chain uses TRBV9 and TRBJ1-5, with TRBD1 matching 7 bases. Per germline, CDR1 SGDLS and CDR2 YYNGEE. Trimming removed 1 base from V and 6 bases from J; junction bases left unmatched: 7. The CDR3 length is 15 residues. The DNA for the CDR3 is TGTGCCAGCAGCGTAACAGGGGTTCTCGGTCAGCCCCAGCATTTT. It encodes CASSVTGVLGQPQHF.

CDR3 DNA: TGTGCCAGCAGCTTAGCGTCGGACAGGGGGGAAAAACTGTTTTTT. Its translation is CASSLASDRGEKLFF. This chain uses TRBV7-2 with TRBJ1-4; TRBD1 matches 10 bases. The CDR3 loop spans 15 amino acids. Trimming cost V 0 bases and J 8 bases; bases outside gene matches: 3. Germline assignment: CDR1 SGHTA and CDR2 FQGNSA. The entire variable domain, with the rest obtained from reference TRBV7-2 and TRBJ1-4, is as follows: GAGVSQSPSNKVTEKGKDVELRCDPISGHTALYWYRQSLGQGLEFLIYFQGNSAPDKSGLPSDRFSAERTGGSVSTLTIQRTQQEDSAVYLCASSLASDRGEKLFFGSGTQLSVL.

The rearrangement uses TRBV2 and TRBJ1-4; tentative D call: TRBD1 (5 bases). Germline CDR1 and CDR2: SNHLY and FYNNEI. V was shortened by 5 bases and J by 6 bases, with 10 bases between the two germline ends. The CDR3 is 13 residues long. CDR3 DNA sequence: TGTGCCAGCAGTCAGGGTCTCGATGAAAAACTGTTTTTT. Translating gives CASSQGLDEKLFF.

V and J are TRBV3-1 (or the pseudogene TRBV3-2) and TRBJ2-7; 11 bases align to TRBD2. The CDR3 sequence is 14 residues long. Germline CDR1 LGHDT, CDR2 YNNKEL (reference sequence). V trimming: 6 bases; J trimming: 8 bases; junction bases outside the gene matches: 9. DNA for the CDR3: TGTGCCAGCAGACTAGCGGGAGAGCCTCCCCAGCAGTACTTC. This encodes CASRLAGEPPQQYF.